The clone carrying this T cell receptor (beta chain) rates as large. TCRdb analysed the PCR reads with MiXCR anew, one entry per CDR3 protein. The repertoire holds 6,500 to 8,000 distinct CDR3 sequences, over 40% seen once, with around 30% in the top ten. The data are from a study of CD4 and CD8 cells across lung adenocarcinoma regions. CDR1 is MNHNS and CDR2 is SASEGT in the germline V gene. This CDR3 is built from 14 residues. Localized lung adenocarcinoma, a non-small cell lung cancer, affected the donors. The sequenced sample was CD4+ T cells from the margin of a lung tumor. The origin of this receptor is a male donor with lung adenocarcinoma. The CD4 and CD8 labels of this study may be unreliable. This chain links TRBV6-1 with TRBJ2-1, with no clear D. Near its end, the DNA agrees better with TRBJ2-7, so the J call may be wrong. CDR3 loop: CASSEEPTPYEQYF. In DNA form, the CDR3 reads TGTGCCAGCAGTGAAGAACCTACTCCCTACGAGCAGTACTTC.